This TCR beta chain was documented in a study of PD-1 blockade in mismatch repair-deficient tumors. The trim removed 1 base at V and 3 bases at J, leaving 1 base unmatched. CDR1 is LNHDA, CDR2 SQIVND, per germline (reference sequence). The CDR3 extends over 15 amino acids. Study-wide results and caveats: Tumor-resident clones, often undetectable pretreatment in blood, expanded then contracted after pembrolizumab.

The repertoire was sequenced with immunoSEQ multiplex PCR; TCRdb's copy has only in-frame clones and lacks some. The data hold over 100,000 clones, with approximately 80% observed a single time. Mismatch repair deficiency was confirmed in all patients, by PCR or immunohistochemistry. The TCR-sequenced patients were three responders to pembrolizumab. Concerning this clone itself: Its antigen is currently unknown.

The specimen was peripheral blood, collected 60 to 65 weeks after starting pembrolizumab. The V and J genes are TRBV19 and TRBJ2-2, with 8 bases identical to TRBD2. This TCR derives from an adult with mismatch repair-deficient cancer. Here the CDR3 DNA reads TGTGCCAGTAGTATAGGAGCGGGGGACACCGGGGAGCTGTTTTTT. This translates into CASSIGAGDTGELFF.